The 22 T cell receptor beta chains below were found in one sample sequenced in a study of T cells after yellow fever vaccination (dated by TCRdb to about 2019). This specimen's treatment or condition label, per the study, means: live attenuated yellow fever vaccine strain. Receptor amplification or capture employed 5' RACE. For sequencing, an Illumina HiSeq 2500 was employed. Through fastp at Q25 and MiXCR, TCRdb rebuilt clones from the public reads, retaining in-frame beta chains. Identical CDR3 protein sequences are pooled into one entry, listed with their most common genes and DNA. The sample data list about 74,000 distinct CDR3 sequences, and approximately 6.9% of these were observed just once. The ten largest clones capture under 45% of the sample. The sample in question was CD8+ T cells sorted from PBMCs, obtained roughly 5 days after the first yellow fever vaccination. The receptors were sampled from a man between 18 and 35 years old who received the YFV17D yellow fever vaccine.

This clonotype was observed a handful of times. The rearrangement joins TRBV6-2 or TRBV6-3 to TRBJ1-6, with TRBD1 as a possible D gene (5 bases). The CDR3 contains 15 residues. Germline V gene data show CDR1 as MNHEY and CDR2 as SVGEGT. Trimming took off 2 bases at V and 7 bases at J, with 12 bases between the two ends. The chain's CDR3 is CASSYVRVENSPLHF. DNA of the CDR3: TGTGCCAGCAGTTACGTCAGGGTGGAAAATTCACCCCTCCACTTT.

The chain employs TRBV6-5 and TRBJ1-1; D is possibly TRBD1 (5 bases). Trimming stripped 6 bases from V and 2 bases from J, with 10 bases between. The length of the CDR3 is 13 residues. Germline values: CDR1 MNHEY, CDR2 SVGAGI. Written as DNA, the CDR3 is TGTGCCAGCAGCTACGGACACAACACTGAAGCTTTCTTT. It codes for CASSYGHNTEAFF.

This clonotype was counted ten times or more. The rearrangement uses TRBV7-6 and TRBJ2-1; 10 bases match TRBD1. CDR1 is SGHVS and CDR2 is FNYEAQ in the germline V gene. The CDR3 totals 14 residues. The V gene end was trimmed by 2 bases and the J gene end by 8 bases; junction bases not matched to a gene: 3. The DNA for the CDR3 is TGTGCCAGCAGCTTAAGACAGGGGGCCTATGAGCAGTTCTTC. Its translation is CASSLRQGAYEQFF.

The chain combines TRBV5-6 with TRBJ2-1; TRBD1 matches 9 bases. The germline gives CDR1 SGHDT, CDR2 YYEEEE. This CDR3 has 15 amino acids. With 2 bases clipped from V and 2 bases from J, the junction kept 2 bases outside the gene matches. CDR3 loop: CASSLGDRAYNEQFF. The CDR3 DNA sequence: TGTGCCAGCAGCTTAGGGGACAGGGCCTACAATGAGCAGTTCTTC. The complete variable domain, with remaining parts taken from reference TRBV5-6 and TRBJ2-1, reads DAGVTQSPTHLIKTRGQQVTLRCSPKSGHDTVSWYQQALGQGPQFIFQYYEEEERQRGNFPDRFSGHQFPNYSSELNVNALLLGDSALYLCASSLGDRAYNEQFFGPGTRLTVL.

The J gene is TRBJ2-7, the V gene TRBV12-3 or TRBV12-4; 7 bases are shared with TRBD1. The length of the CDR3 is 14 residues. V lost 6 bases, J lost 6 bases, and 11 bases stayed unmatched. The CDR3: CASSDRASGFEQYF. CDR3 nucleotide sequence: TGTGCCAGCAGCGACAGGGCGTCGGGGTTCGAGCAGTACTTC.

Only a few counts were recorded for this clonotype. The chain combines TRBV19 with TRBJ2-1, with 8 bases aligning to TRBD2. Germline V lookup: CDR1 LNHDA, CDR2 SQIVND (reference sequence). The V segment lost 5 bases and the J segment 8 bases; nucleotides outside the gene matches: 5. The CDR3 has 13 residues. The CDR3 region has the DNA TGTGCCAGTAGTCCCGGGGGGGCCGATGAGCAGTTCTTC. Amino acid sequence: CASSPGGADEQFF.

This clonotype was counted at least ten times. In nucleotides, the CDR3 is TGCGCCAGCAGCCAAGACACTAGCGGGGCTAGCACAGATACGCAGTATTTT. Protein sequence: CASSQDTSGASTDTQYF. V gene TRBV4-3 combines with J gene TRBJ2-3; 10 positions match TRBD2. V lost 0 bases and J lost 0; bases outside the gene matches: 3. Germline CDR1 and CDR2: LGHNA and YSLEER. This CDR3 contains 17 residues.

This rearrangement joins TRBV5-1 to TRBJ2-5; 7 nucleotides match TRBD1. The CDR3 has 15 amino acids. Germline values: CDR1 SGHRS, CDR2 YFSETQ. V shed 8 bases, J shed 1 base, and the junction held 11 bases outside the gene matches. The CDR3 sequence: CASSTGIQPQETQYF. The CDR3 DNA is TGCGCCAGTTCGACAGGGATTCAGCCCCAAGAGACCCAGTACTTC. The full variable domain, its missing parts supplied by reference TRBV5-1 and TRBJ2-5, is KAGVTQTPRYLIKTRGQQVTLSCSPISGHRSVSWYQQTPGQGLQFLFEYFSETQRNKGNFPGRFSGRQFSNSRSEMNVSTLELGDSALYLCASSTGIQPQETQYFGPGTRLLVL.

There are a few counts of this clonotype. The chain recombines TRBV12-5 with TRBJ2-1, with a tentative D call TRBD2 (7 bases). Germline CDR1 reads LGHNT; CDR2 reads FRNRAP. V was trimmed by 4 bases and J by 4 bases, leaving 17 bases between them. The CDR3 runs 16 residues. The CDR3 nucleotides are TGTGCTAGTGGTTCCCCGGGGAGGGGGGGTTACAATGAGCAGTTCTTC. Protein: CASGSPGRGGYNEQFF.

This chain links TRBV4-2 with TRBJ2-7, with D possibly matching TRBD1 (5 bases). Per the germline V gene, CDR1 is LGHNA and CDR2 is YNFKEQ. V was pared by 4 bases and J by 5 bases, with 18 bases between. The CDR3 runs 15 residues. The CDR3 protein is CASSPGHLEWDEQYV. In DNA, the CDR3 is TGTGCCAGCAGCCCTGGACATTTGGAATGGGACGAGCAGTACGTC.

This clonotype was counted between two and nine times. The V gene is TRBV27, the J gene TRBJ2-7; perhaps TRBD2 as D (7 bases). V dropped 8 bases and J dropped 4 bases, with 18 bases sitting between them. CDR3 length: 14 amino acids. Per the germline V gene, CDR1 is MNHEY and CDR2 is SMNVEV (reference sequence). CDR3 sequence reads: CASRSLGGAYEQYV. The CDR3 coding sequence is TGTGCCAGCCGCAGCTTGGGGGGGGCGTACGAGCAGTACGTC.

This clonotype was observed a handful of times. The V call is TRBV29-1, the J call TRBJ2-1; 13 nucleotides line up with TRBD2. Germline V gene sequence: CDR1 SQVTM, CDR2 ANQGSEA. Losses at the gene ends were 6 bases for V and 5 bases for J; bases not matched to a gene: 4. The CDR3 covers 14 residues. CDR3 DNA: TGCAGCGTAGGAGGGACTAGCGGGGACAATGAGCAGTTCTTC. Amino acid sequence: CSVGGTSGDNEQFF.

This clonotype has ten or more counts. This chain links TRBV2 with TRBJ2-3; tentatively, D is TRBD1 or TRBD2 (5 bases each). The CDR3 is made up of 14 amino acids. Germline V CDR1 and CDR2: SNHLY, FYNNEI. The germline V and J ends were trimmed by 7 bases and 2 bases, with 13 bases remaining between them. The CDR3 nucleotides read TGTGCCAGCACCCCCCGGGGCTACACAGATACGCAGTATTTT. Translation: CASTPRGYTDTQYF. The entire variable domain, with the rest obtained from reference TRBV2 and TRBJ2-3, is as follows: EPEVTQTPSHQVTQMGQEVILRCVPISNHLYFYWYRQILGQKVEFLVSFYNNEISEKSEIFDDQFSVERPDGSNFTLKIRSTKLEDSAMYFCASTPRGYTDTQYFGPGTRLTVL.

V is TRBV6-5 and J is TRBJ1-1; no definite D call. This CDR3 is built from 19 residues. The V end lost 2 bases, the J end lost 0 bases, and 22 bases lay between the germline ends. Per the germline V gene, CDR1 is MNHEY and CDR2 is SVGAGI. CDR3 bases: TGTGCCAGCAGTTACAATCCCATCTTACTCAACGGGATGAACACTGAAGCTTTCTTT. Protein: CASSYNPILLNGMNTEAFF.

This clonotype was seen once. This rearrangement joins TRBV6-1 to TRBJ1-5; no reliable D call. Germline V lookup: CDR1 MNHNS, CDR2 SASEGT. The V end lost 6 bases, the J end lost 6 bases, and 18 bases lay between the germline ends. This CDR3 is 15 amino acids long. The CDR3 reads CASSPVTLTGQPQHF. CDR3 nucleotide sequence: TGTGCCAGCAGCCCGGTTACGCTAACGGGTCAGCCCCAGCATTTT.

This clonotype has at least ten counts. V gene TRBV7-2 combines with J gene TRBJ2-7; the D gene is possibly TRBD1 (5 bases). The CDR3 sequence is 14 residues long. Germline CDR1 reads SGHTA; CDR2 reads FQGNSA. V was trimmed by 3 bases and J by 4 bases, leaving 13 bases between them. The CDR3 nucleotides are TGTGCCAGCAGCTTCCCTCCAGGGAAGTACGAGCAGTACGTC. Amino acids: CASSFPPGKYEQYV.

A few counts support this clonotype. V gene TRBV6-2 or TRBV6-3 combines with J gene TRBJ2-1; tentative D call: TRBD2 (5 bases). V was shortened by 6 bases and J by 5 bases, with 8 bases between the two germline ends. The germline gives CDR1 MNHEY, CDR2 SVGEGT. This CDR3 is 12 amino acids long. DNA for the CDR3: TGTGCCAGCAGACCCGGGGACAATGAGCAGTTCTTC. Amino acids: CASRPGDNEQFF.

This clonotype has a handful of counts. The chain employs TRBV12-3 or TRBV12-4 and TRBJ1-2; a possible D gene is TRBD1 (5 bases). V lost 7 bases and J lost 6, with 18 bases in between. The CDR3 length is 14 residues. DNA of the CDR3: TGTGCCAGCACTCTAAGGGCCAGGGTGGATGGCTACACCTTC. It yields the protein CASTLRARVDGYTF.

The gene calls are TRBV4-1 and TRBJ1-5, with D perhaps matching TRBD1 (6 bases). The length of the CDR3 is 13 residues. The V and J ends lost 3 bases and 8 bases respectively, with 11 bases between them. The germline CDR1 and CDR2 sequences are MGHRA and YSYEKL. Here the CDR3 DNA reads TGCGCCAGCAGCCATCCCGGACAGAAGCCCCAGCATTTT. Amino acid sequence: CASSHPGQKPQHF.

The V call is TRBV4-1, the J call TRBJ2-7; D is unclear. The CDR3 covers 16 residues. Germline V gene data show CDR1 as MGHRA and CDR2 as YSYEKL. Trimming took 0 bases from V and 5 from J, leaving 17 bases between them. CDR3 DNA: TGCGCCAGCAGCCAAGACCCCGGCCTAGGGCGTAACGAGCAGTACGTC. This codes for CASSQDPGLGRNEQYV.

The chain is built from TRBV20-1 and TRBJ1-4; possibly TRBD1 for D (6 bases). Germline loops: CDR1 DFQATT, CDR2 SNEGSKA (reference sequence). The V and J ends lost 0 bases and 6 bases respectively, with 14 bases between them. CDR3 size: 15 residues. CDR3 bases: TGCAGTGCTAGAGAGACGTGGGCAGGGGATGAAAAACTGTTTTTT. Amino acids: CSARETWAGDEKLFF.

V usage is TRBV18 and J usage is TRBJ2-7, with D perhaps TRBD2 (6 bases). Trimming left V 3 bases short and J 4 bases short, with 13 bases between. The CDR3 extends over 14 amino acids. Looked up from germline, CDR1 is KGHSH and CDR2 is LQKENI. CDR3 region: CASSPEGSGYEQYV. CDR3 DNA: TGTGCCAGCTCACCGGAGGGTTCAGGGTACGAGCAGTACGTC.